This entry lists 3 T cell receptor beta chains sequenced from one sample in a study of cytomegalovirus exposure and HLA in healthy donors (dated by TCRdb to about 2017). Libraries were built with the immunoSEQ multiplex PCR assay. TCRdb limited this immuneACCESS table to in-frame rearrangements with V and J called. A share of clones is missing; checked studies link under half to unresolved V genes, and the rest is unexplained. The sample table records fewer than 150,000 clones; approximately 84% of these occur just once. In total, the top ten clones hold 25% to 30% of the sample. The specimen was PBMCs. Receptor source: a man between 25 and 39 years old in good health and CMV-seropositive.

V and J are TRBV2 and TRBJ1-2, with D hard to call. With 5 bases removed from V and 8 bases from J, the gap between germline ends came to 9 bases. CDR1 SNHLY and CDR2 FYNNEI come from the germline V gene. CDR3 size: 11 residues. The CDR3 sequence is CASSLRSGYTF. CDR3 in DNA: TGTGCCAGCAGTTTGAGGTCCGGCTACACCTTC.

The chain uses TRBV7-6 and TRBJ2-1; 10 bases match TRBD2. CDR3 length equals 17 residues. V lost 3 bases and J lost 7; bases outside the gene matches: 12. Germline V CDR1 and CDR2: SGHVS, FNYEAQ. The CDR3 is CASSLGILAGVVNEQFF. CDR3 DNA sequence: TGTGCCAGCAGCTTGGGTATCCTAGCGGGAGTTGTAAATGAGCAGTTCTTC.

V and J are TRBV5-1 and TRBJ2-5, with D possibly TRBD2 on 6 matching bases. There are 14 residues in the CDR3. With 0 bases removed from V and 1 base from J, the gap between germline ends came to 7 bases. From germline, CDR1 is SGHRS and CDR2 YFSETQ. The CDR3 region is CASSLVAVQETQYF. CDR3 sequence (DNA): TGCGCCAGCAGCTTGGTAGCGGTCCAAGAGACCCAGTACTTC.